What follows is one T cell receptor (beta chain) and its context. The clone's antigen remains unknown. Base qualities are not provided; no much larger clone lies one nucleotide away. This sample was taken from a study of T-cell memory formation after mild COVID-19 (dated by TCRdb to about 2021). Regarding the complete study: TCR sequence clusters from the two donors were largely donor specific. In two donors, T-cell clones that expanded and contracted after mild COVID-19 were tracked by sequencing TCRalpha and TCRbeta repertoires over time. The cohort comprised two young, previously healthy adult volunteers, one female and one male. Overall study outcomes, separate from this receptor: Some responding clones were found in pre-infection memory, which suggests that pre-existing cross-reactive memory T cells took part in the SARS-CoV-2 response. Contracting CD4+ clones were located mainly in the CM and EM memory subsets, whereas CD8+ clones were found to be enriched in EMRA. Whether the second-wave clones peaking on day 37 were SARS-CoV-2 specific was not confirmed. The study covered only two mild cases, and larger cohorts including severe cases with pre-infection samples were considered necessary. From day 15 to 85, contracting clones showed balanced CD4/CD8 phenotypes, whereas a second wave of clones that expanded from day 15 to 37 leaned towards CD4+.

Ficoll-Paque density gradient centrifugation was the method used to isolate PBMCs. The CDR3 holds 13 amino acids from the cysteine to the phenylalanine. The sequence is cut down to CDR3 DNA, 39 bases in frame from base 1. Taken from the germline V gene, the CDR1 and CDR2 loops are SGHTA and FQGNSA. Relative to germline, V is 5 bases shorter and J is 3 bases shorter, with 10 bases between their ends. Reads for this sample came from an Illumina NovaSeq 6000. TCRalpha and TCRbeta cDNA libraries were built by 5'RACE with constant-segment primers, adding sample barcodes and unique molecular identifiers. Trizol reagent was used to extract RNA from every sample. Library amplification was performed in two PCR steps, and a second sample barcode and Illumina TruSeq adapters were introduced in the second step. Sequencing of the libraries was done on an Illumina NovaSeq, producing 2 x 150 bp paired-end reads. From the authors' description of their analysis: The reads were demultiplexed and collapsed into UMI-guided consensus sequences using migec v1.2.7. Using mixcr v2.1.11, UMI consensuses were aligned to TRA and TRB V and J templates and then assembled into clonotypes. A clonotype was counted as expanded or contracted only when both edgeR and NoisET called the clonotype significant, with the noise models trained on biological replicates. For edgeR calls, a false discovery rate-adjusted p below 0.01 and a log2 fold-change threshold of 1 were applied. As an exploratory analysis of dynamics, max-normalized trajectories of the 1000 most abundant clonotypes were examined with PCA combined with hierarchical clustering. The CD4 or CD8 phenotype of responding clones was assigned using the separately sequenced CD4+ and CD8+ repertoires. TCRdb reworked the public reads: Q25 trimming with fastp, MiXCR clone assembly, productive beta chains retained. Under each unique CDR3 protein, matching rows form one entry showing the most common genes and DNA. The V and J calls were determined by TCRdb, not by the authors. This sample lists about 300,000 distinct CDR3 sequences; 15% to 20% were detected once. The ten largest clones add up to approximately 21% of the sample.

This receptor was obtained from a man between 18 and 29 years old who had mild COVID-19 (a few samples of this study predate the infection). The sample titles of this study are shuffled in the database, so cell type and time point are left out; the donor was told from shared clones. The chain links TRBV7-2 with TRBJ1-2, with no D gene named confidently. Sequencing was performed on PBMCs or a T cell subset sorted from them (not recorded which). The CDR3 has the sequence CASSRGPDYGYTF. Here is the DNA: TGTGCCAGCAGCCGCGGACCTGACTATGGCTACACCTTC.